The 5 T cell receptor beta chains in this list originate from one sample, sequenced in a study of cytomegalovirus exposure and HLA in healthy donors (dated by TCRdb to 2015 to 2018). Library generation was performed with the immunoSEQ multiplex PCR assay. For the multiplex PCR, a mixture combining 60 forward primers for TCR Vbeta segments and 13 reverse primers for TCR Jbeta segments was used. TCRdb limited this immuneACCESS table to in-frame rearrangements with V and J called. A share of clones is missing; checked studies link under half to unresolved V genes, and the rest is unexplained. In all, the sample holds 65,000 to 85,000 clones, and more than 60% of those were seen once. In total, the top ten clones hold 9.5% to 13% of the sample. Sequencing was done on a sample of PBMCs. The receptors originated from a male donor in good health and CMV-seropositive.

This chain uses TRBV7-3 with TRBJ2-1; 10 nucleotides line up with TRBD2. The CDR3 loop spans 13 amino acids. Looked up from germline, CDR1 is SGHTA and CDR2 is FQGTGA. Trimming at V came to 5 bases and at J to 15 bases, leaving 10 bases not matched to a gene. CDR3 sequence (DNA): TGTGCCAGCAGCGCGCCGGGACTAGCGCCCCTGTTCTTC. It codes for CASSAPGLAPLFF.

The chain joins TRBV5-1 to TRBJ2-1; TRBD2 matches 7 bases. Germline V gene data show CDR1 as SGHRS and CDR2 as YFSETQ. The CDR3 is made up of 16 amino acids. V lost 2 bases and J lost 2; bases outside the gene matches: 7. CDR3: CASSLPGGSAYNEQFF. In nucleotides, the CDR3 is TGCGCCAGCAGCTTACCTGGCGGGAGTGCCTACAATGAGCAGTTCTTC.

The V and J genes are TRBV12-1 and TRBJ2-7; TRBD2, the table's D call, was not compared with the DNA. TRBV12-1 is a pseudogene locus. This CDR3 has 15 residues. DNA for the CDR3: TGTGCCAGCAGCTTTGTGGGACTAGCCGTCTACGAGCAGTACTTC. It encodes CASSFVGLAVYEQYF.

This clone was found a few times. The genes are TRBV19 and TRBJ1-1, with TRBD1 as a possible D gene (5 bases). Deletions cut 6 bases from V and 1 base from J, with 9 bases between. The V gene's germline CDR1 is LNHDA and CDR2 SQIVND (reference sequence). The CDR3 is made up of 13 amino acids. This chain's CDR3 is CASSQTENTEAFF. In nucleotides, the CDR3 is TGTGCCAGTAGCCAGACAGAGAACACTGAAGCTTTCTTT.

J is TRBJ2-3 and V is TRBV7-9, with 13 bases fitting TRBD2. Germline-derived CDR1 and CDR2 are SEHNR and FQNEAQ (reference sequence). The V segment lost 4 bases and the J segment 4 bases; nucleotides outside the gene matches: 5. This CDR3 is built from 16 residues. CDR3 region: CASSSGLAGAADTQYF. For the CDR3, the DNA is TGTGCCAGCAGCTCAGGACTAGCGGGAGCAGCAGATACGCAGTATTTT.